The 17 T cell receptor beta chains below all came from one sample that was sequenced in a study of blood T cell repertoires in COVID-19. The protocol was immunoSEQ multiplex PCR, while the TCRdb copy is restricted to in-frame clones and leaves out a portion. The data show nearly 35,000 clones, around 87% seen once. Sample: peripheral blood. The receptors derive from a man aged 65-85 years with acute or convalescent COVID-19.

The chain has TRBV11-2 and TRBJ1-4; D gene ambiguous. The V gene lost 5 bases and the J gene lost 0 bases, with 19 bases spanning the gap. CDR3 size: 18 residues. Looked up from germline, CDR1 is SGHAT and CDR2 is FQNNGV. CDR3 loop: CASSHQPRSLATNEKLFF. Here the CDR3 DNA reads TGTGCCAGCAGCCACCAACCAAGATCACTTGCAACTAATGAAAAACTGTTTTTT.

Here the CDR3 reads CASSPSGNRATEQYF. In nucleotides, the CDR3 is TGCGCCAGCAGCCCGTCCGGTAACAGGGCTACCGAGCAGTACTTC. The V call is TRBV5-1, the J call TRBJ2-7; D is perhaps TRBD1 (6 bases). Germline-derived CDR1 and CDR2 are SGHRS and YFSETQ. CDR3 size: 15 residues. The V and J ends lost 4 bases and 6 bases respectively, with 20 bases between them.

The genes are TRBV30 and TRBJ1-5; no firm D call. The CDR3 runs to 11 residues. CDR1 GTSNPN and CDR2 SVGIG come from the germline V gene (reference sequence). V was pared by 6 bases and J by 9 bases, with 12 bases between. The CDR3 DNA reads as TGTGCCTGCACTATCGGTGGGCCCCAGCATTTT. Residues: CACTIGGPQHF.

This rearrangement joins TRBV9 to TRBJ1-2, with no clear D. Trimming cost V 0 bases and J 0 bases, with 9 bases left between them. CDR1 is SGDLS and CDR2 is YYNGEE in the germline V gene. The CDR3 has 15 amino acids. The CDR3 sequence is CASSVGGGANYGYTF. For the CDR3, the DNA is TGTGCCAGCAGCGTAGGAGGCGGGGCTAACTATGGCTACACCTTC.

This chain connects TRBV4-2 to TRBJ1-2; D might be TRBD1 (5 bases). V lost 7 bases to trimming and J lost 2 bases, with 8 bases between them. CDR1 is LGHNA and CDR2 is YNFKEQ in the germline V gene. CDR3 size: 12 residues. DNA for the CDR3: TGTGCCAGCACCCGACAGAACTATGGCTACACCTTC. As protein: CASTRQNYGYTF.

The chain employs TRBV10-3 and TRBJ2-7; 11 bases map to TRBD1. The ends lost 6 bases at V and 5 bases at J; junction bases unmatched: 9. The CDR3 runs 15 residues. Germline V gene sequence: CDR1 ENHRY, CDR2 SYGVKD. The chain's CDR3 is CAIRQSGTGGDEQYF. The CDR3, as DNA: TGTGCCATCAGGCAATCCGGGACAGGGGGGGACGAGCAGTACTTC.

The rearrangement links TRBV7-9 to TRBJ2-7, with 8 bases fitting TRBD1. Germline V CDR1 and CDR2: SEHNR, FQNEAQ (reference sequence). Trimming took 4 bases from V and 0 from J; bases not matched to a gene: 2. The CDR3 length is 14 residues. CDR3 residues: CASSSTGDSYEQYF. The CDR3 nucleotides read TGTGCCAGCAGCTCGACAGGGGACTCCTACGAGCAGTACTTC.

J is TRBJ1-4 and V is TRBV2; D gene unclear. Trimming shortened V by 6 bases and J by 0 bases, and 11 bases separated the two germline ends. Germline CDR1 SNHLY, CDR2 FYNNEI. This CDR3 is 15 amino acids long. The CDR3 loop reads CASRKEEATNEKLFF. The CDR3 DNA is TGTGCCAGCAGAAAGGAGGAAGCAACTAATGAAAAACTGTTTTTT.

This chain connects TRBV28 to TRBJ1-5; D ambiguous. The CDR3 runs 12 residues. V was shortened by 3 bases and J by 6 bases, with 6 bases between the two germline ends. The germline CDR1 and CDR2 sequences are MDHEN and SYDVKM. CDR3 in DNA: TGTGCCAGCAGTTTCTCCTCTCAGCCCCAGCATTTT. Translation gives CASSFSSQPQHF.

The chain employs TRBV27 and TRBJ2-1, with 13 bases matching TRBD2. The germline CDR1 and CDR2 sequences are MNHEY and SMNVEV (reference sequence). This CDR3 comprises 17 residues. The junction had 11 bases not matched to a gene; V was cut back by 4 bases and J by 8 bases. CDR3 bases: TGTGCCAGCAGTTCGATTGGTCGGACTAGCGGGAGTCATGAGCAGTTCTTC. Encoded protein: CASSSIGRTSGSHEQFF.

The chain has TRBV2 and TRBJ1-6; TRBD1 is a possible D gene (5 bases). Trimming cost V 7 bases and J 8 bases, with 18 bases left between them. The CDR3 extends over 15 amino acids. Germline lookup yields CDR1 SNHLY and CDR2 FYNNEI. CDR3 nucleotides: TGTGCCAGCATGCCACGGTGGGGGGGGGATTCACCCCTCCACTTT. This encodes CASMPRWGGDSPLHF. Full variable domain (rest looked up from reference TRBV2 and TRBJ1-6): EPEVTQTPSHQVTQMGQEVILRCVPISNHLYFYWYRQILGQKVEFLVSFYNNEISEKSEIFDDQFSVERPDGSNFTLKIRSTKLEDSAMYFCASMPRWGGDSPLHFGNGTRLTVT.

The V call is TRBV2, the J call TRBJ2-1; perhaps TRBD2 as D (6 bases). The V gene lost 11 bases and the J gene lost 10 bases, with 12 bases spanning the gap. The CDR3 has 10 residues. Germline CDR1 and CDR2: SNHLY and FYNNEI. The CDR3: CAAKRGEQFF. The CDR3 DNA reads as TGTGCCGCTAAACGGGGGGAGCAGTTCTTC.

CDR3: CASSMVGGGYEQYF. DNA of the CDR3: TGTGCCAGCAGCATGGTAGGGGGGGGCTACGAGCAGTACTTC. V usage is TRBV28 and J usage is TRBJ2-7; tentative D call: TRBD2 (7 bases). The germline gives CDR1 MDHEN, CDR2 SYDVKM. Trimming left V 6 bases short and J 3 bases short, with 15 bases between. This CDR3 is 14 amino acids long.

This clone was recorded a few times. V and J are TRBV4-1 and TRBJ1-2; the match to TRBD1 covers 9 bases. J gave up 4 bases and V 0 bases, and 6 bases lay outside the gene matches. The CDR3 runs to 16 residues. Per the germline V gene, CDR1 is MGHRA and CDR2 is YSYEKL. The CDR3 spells CASSQDQTGGGYGYTF. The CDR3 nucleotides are TGCGCCAGCAGCCAAGACCAGACAGGGGGAGGCTATGGCTACACCTTC.

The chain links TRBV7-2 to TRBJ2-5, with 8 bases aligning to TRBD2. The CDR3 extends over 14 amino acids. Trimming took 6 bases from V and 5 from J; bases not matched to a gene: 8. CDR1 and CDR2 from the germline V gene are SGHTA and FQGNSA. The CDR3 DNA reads TGTGCCAGCAGTCTAACTAGCGGTCCGGAGACCCAGTACTTC. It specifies CASSLTSGPETQYF.

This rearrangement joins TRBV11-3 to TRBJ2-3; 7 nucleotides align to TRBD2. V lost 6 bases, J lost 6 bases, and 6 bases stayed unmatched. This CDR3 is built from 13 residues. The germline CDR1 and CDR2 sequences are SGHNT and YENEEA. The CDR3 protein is CASSSTSLDTQYF. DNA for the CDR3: TGTGCCAGCAGTTCGACTAGCCTGGATACGCAGTATTTT.

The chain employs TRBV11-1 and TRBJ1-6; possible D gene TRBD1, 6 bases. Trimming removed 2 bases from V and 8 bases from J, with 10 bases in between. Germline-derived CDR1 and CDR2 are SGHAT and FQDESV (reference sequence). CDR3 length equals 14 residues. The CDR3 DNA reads TGTGCCAGCAGCTTACAGGGGACGGATTCACCCCTCCACTTT. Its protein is CASSLQGTDSPLHF.